A selection of T cell receptor beta chains follows, all from one sample in a study of early T cells in non-severe SARS-CoV-2 infection. TCRdb passed the 5' RACE reads through MiXCR, listing each CDR3 protein once. The table lists 60,000 or so distinct CDR3 sequences, around 12% of them singletons. Source: whole blood, taken at baseline. Every receptor here comes from an adult who was a healthcare worker with PCR-confirmed SARS-CoV-2 infection or an uninfected control (not recorded which). The CDR3 runs from the conserved cysteine through the conserved F or W. The order of the fields is D gene, J gene, V gene, clone size, CDR3 DNA, CDR3 protein. A D gene is named only where the DNA matches it firmly. Size is omitted from some rows. Given values are once, few, many or a class for expanded clones.

D: .; J: TRBJ2-5; V: TRBV29-1; size: many; DNA: TGCAGCGTCCAACGGGGACAACTCCAAGAGACCCAGTACTTC; CDR3: CSVQRGQLQETQYF
D: .; J: TRBJ1-6; V: TRBV27; size: .; DNA: TGTGCCAGCAGCATGAGGACGGCGAATTCACCCCTCCACTTT; CDR3: CASSMRTANSPLHF
D: .; J: TRBJ2-1; V: TRBV6-5; size: .; DNA: TGTGCCAGCAGTTATAAGGGGGATTGGGGCAATGAGCAGTTCTTC; CDR3: CASSYKGDWGNEQFF
D: .; J: TRBJ2-3; V: TRBV19; size: .; DNA: TGTGCCAGTAGTATTTCGAGTACGCAGTATTTT; CDR3: CASSISSTQYF
D: .; J: TRBJ2-2; V: TRBV7-9; size: .; DNA: TGTGCCAGCAGCTTAATTGGATATTCAACCGGGGAGCTGTTTTTT; CDR3: CASSLIGYSTGELFF
D: .; J: TRBJ2-2; V: TRBV7-9; size: .; DNA: TGTGCCAGCAGCGCCTCGTTAGGACTCGCCGGGGAGCTGTTTTTT; CDR3: CASSASLGLAGELFF
D: .; J: TRBJ2-2; V: TRBV3-1; size: .; DNA: TGTGCCAGCAGCCCCTTCGTCGGGGGAGCGAGTACCGGGGAGCTGTTTTTT; CDR3: CASSPFVGGASTGELFF
D: .; J: TRBJ1-1; V: TRBV27; size: .; DNA: TGTGCCAGCAGTGCCGGGACAACTAACACTGAAGCTTTCTTT; CDR3: CASSAGTTNTEAFF
D: .; J: TRBJ2-7; V: TRBV7-8; size: few; DNA: TGTGCCAGCAGCCCGCCACGGGTTTACGAGCAGTACTTC; CDR3: CASSPPRVYEQYF
D: TRBD2; J: TRBJ2-3; V: TRBV6-4; size: .; DNA: TGTGCCAGCAGTGACGGAGCGGGGAGCACAGATACGCAGTATTTT; CDR3: CASSDGAGSTDTQYF
D: .; J: TRBJ2-1; V: TRBV20-1; size: .; DNA: TGCAGTGCTAGAGATGTTCGAGGGGCCTACAATGAGCAGTTCTTC; CDR3: CSARDVRGAYNEQFF
D: TRBD1; J: TRBJ1-4; V: TRBV11-2; size: .; DNA: TGTGCCAGCAGCCAGGGACAGGGGTATGAAAAACTGTTTTTT; CDR3: CASSQGQGYEKLFF
D: .; J: TRBJ1-1; V: TRBV28; size: many; DNA: TGTGCCAGCAGTTTTGCTACCCGTCGGGCTGAAGCTTTCTTT; CDR3: CASSFATRRAEAFF
D: TRBD1; J: TRBJ1-1; V: TRBV30; size: many; DNA: TGTGCCTGGAAAGACCCCCTCTCCTTGGCCAGGGGGCGAGGGGTCACTGAAGCTTTCTTT; CDR3: CAWKDPLSLARGRGVTEAFF
D: TRBD2; J: TRBJ2-7; V: TRBV28; size: many; DNA: TGTGCCAGCAGTTTACTAGCGGGATCCTACGAGCAGTACTTC; CDR3: CASSLLAGSYEQYF
D: .; J: TRBJ2-7; V: TRBV7-9; size: .; DNA: TGTGCCAGCAGCCTGGGCAGCGGACCCTACGAGCAGAACTTC; CDR3: CASSLGSGPYEQNF
D: TRBD1; J: TRBJ1-2; V: TRBV12-5; size: many; DNA: TGTGCTAGTGGCCCGGGACAGGGGAATGGCTACACCTTC; CDR3: CASGPGQGNGYTF
D: .; J: TRBJ1-4; V: TRBV28; size: many; DNA: TGTGCCAGCAGTTTCACGGGGTCTTGGGGAAAACTGTTTTTT; CDR3: CASSFTGSWGKLFF
D: .; J: TRBJ2-1; V: TRBV6-6; size: .; DNA: TGTGCCAGCAGCCATCCGAGTGAGGTCTCCTACAATGAGCAGTTCTTC; CDR3: CASSHPSEVSYNEQFF
D: TRBD1; J: TRBJ2-7; V: TRBV20-1; size: many; DNA: TGCAGTGCTTTCGACAGGGGGCGAACCTACGAGCAGTACTTC; CDR3: CSAFDRGRTYEQYF
D: .; J: TRBJ2-3; V: TRBV29-1; size: many; DNA: TGCAGCGTTGAAAATCGGAGCCGCACAGATACGCAGTATTTT; CDR3: CSVENRSRTDTQYF
D: TRBD2; J: TRBJ2-3; V: TRBV19; size: many; DNA: TGTGCCAGTAGCGGACTAGCGGGAGGAGATACGCAGTATTTT; CDR3: CASSGLAGGDTQYF
D: .; J: TRBJ2-2; V: TRBV10-3; size: .; DNA: TGTGCCATCAGTGAAGGCACCAACACCGGGGAGCTGTTTTTT; CDR3: CAISEGTNTGELFF
D: TRBD1; J: TRBJ1-1; V: TRBV13; size: .; DNA: TGTGCCAGCAGCTTAGTCGGGACAGCCACTGAAGCTTTCTTT; CDR3: CASSLVGTATEAFF
D: .; J: TRBJ2-1; V: TRBV20-1; size: few; DNA: TGCAGTGCTAGTGCCCCCGGGAGAGGCGCCTACAATGAGCAGTTCTTC; CDR3: CSASAPGRGAYNEQFF
D: TRBD1; J: TRBJ2-1; V: TRBV11-2; size: many; DNA: TGTGCCAGCAGCACATACAGGGGCTCCTACAATGAGCAGTTCTTC; CDR3: CASSTYRGSYNEQFF